This T cell receptor (beta chain) was observed in a study of blood T cell repertoires in COVID-19. TCRdb keeps only in-frame clones here, not all; method: immunoSEQ multiplex PCR. Of more than 100,000 clones listed, roughly 84% are singletons. Per germline, CDR1 ENHRY and CDR2 SYGVKD. V lost 2 bases and J lost 4; bases outside the gene matches: 4. This CDR3 is 15 amino acids long. The receptor was derived from a man aged 55 to 70 with acute or convalescent COVID-19. Sequenced material: peripheral blood. V and J are TRBV10-3 and TRBJ1-2; 10 nucleotides align to TRBD1. This chain's CDR3 is CAISEEGQGSYGYTF. The DNA of the CDR3 is TGTGCCATCAGTGAGGAGGGACAGGGGAGCTATGGCTACACCTTC.